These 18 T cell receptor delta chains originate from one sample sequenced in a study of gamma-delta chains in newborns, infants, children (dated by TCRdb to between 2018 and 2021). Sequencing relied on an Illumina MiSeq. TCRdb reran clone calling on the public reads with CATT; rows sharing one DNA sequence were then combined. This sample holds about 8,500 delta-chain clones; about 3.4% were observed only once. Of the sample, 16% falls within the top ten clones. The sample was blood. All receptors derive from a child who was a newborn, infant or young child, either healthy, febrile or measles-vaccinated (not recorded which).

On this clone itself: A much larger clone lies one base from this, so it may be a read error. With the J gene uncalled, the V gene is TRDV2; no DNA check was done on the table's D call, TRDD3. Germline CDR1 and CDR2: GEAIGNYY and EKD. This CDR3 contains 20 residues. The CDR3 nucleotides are TGTGCCTGTGACTACCTACTGGAGGGATACGCGGAGTGGGACACCCGACAGACGTTTTTC. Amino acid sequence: CACDYLLEGYAEWDTRQTFF.

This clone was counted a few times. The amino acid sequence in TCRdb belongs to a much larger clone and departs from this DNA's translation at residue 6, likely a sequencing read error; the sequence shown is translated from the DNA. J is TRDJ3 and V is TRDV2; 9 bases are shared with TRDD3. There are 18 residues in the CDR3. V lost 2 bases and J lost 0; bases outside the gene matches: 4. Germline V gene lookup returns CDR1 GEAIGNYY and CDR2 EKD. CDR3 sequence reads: CACDKYWGSSWDTRQMFF. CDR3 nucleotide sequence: TGTGCCTGTGACAAATACTGGGGGAGCTCCTGGGACACCCGACAGATGTTTTTC.

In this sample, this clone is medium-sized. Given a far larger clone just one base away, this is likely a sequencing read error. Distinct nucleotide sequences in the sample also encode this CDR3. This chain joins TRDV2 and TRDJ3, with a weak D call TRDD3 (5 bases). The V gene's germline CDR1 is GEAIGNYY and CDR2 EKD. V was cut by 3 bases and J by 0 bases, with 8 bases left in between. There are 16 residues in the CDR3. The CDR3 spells CACDWGSSWDTRQMFF. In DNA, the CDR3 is TGTGCCTGTGACTGGGGAAGCTCCTGGGACACCCGACAGATGTTTTTC.

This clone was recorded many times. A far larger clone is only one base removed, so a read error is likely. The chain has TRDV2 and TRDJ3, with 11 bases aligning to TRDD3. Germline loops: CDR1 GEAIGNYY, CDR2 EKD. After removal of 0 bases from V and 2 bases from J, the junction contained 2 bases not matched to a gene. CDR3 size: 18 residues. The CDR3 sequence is CACDTAGGYTWDTRQMFF. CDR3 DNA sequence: TGTGCCTGTGACACCGCTGGGGGATACACCTGGGACACCCGACAGATGTTTTTC.

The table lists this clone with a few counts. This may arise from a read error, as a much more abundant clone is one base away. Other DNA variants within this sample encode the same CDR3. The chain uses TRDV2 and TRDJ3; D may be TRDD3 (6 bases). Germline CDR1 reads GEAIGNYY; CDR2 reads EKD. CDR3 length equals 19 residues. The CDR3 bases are TGTGCCTGTGACACCAGTTGGGGGCCGAGCTCCTGGGACACTCGACAGATGTTTTTC. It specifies CACDTSWGPSSWDTRQMFF.

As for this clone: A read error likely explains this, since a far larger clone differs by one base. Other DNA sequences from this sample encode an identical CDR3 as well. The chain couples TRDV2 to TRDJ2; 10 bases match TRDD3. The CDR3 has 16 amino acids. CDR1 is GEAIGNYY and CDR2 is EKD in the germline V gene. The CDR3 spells CACDTVGDTLTAQLFF. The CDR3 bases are TGTGCCTGTGACACCGTGGGGGATACTTTGACAGCACAACTCTTTTTT.

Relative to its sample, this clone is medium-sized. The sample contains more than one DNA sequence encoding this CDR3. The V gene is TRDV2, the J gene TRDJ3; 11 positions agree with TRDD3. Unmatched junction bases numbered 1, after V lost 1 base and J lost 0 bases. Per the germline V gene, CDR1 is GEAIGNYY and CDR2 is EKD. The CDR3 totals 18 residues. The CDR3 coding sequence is TGTGCCTGTGACACTGGGGGATACGACTCCTGGGACACCCGACAGATGTTTTTC. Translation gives CACDTGGYDSWDTRQMFF.

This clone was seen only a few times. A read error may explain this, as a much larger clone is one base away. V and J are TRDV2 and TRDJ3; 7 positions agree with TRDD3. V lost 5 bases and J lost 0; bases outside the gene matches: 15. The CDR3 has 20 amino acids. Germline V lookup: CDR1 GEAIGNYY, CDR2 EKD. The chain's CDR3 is CACGVRNWGLSSWDTRQMFF. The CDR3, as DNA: TGTGCCTGTGGCGTACGGAACTGGGGACTGAGCTCCTGGGACACCCGACAGATGTTTTTC.

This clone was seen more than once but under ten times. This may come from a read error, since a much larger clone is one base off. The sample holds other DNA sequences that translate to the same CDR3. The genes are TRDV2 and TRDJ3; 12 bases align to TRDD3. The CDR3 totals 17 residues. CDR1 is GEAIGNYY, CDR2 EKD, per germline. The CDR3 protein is CACDTVWGIRDTRQMFF. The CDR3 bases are TGTGCCTGCGACACAGTCTGGGGGATACGAGACACCCGACAGATGTTTTTC.

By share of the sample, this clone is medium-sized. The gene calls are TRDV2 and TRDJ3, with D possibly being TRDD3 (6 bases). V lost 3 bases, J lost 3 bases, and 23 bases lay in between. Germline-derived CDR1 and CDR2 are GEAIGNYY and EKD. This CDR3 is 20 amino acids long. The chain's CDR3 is CACDSPLGGGTFWDTRQMFF. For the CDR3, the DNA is TGTGCCTGTGACTCGCCACTGGGAGGGGGCACCTTCTGGGACACCCGACAGATGTTTTTC.

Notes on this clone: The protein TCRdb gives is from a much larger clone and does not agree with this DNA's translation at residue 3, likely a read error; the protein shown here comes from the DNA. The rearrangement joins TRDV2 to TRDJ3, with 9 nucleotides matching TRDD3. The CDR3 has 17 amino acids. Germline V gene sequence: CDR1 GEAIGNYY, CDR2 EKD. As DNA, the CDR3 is TGTGCCCGTGACAATACTGGGGGATCCTGGGACACCCGACAGATGTTTTTC. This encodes CARDNTGGSWDTRQMFF.

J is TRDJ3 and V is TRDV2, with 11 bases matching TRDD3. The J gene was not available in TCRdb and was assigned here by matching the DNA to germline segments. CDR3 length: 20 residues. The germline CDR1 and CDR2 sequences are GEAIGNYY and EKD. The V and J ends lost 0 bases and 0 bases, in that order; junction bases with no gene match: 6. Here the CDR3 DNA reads TGTGCCTGTGACACCGCTGGGGGATACCGACACTCCTGGGACACCCGACAGATGTTTTTC. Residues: CACDTAGGYRHSWDTRQMFF.

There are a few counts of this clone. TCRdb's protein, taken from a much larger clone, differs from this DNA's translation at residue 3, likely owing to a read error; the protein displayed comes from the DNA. For the CDR3, the DNA is TGTGCCCGTGACACCCTGGGGGGCCGCTCCTGGGACACCCGACAGATGTTTTTC. Its translation is CARDTLGGRSWDTRQMFF. The J gene is TRDJ3, the V gene TRDV2, with 7 bases matching TRDD3. Germline V lookup: CDR1 GEAIGNYY, CDR2 EKD. This CDR3 contains 18 residues.

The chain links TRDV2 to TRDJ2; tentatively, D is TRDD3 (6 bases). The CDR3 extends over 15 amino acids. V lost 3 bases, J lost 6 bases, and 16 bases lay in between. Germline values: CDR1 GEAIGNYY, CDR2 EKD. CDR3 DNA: TGTGCCTGTGACGTAGGGGGACCCTTGGCAGCACAACTCTTCTTT. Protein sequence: CACDVGGPLAAQLFF.

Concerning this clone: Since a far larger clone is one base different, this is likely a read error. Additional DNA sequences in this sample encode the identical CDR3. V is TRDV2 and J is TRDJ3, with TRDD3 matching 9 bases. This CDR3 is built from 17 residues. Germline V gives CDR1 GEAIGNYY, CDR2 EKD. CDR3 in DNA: TGTGCCTGCGACAACTGGGGGAGCTCCTGGGACACCCGACAGATGTTTTTC. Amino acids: CACDNWGSSWDTRQMFF.

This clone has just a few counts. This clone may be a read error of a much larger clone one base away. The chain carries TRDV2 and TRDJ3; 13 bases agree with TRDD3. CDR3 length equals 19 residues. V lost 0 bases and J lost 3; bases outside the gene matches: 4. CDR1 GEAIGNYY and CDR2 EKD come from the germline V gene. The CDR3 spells CACDTALGDTSWDTRQMFF. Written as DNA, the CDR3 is TGTGCCTGTGACACCGCACTGGGGGATACGAGCTGGGACACCCGACAGATGTTTTTC.

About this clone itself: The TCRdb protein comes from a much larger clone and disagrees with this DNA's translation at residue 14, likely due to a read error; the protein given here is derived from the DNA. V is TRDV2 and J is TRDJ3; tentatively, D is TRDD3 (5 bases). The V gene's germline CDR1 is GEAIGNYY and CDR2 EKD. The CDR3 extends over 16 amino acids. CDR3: CACDTVGSWDTRQIFF. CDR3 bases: TGTGCCTGTGACACCGTGGGCTCCTGGGACACCCGACAGATATTTTTC.

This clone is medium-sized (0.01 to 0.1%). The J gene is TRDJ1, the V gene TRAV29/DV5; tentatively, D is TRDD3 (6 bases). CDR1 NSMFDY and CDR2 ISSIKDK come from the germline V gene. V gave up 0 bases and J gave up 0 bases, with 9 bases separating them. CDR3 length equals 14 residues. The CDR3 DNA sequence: TGTGCAGCAAGCGCGCGGGGATACACCGATAAACTCATCTTT. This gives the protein CAASARGYTDKLIF.